The 27 T cell receptor beta chains presented below share a single source sample, sequenced in a study of regulatory T cells in long-lasting Graves disease. Time point in this sample: persistent/refractory GD, antithyroid drugs over 5 years with positive TRAb. TCR sequences were obtained from RNA taken from PBMCs. To make TCR beta libraries, researchers used iRepertoire HTBI primers and Arm-PCR of CDR3 regions. TCRdb independently ran MiXCR on the multiplex PCR reads; one entry per CDR3 protein. The sample holds more than 350,000 distinct CDR3 sequences, about 21% seen once. Sequencing used peripheral blood mononuclear cells (PBMCs), obtained when the disease was refractory, from a patient treated with antithyroid drugs. The receptors originated from a female donor with Graves disease.

The chain is built from TRBV19 and TRBJ1-1; weak D call: TRBD1 (5 bases). This CDR3 has 15 amino acids. V was clipped by 4 bases and J by 3 bases, with 15 bases between them. CDR1 is LNHDA and CDR2 is SQIVND in the germline V gene (reference sequence). Here the CDR3 DNA reads TGTGCCAGTAGTAAGGGGACTAATTCTTACACTGAAGCTTTCTTT. This translates into CASSKGTNSYTEAFF.

This clonotype appeared a few times. V usage is TRBV30 and J usage is TRBJ2-7, with D uncertain. Trimming took off 5 bases at V and 5 bases at J, with 16 bases between the two ends. This CDR3 spans 13 amino acids. Looked up from germline, CDR1 is GTSNPN and CDR2 is SVGIG (reference sequence). The CDR3 loop reads CAWDAVRAHEQYF. The CDR3 DNA reads TGTGCCTGGGATGCGGTTCGCGCTCACGAGCAGTACTTC. Supplemented by reference TRBV30 and TRBJ2-7, the full variable domain reads SQTIHQWPATLVQPVGSPLSLECTVEGTSNPNLYWYRQAAGRGLQLLFYSVGIGQISSEVPQNLSASRPQDRQFILSSKKLLLSDSGFYLCAWDAVRAHEQYFGPGTRLTVT.

V usage is TRBV15 and J usage is TRBJ2-2; tentatively, D is TRBD2 (5 bases). The germline CDR1 and CDR2 sequences are LNHNV and YYDKDF (reference sequence). Trimming removed 0 bases at V and 6 bases at J, with 14 bases between. The CDR3 loop spans 16 amino acids. The CDR3 region is CATSRDSGSGAGELFF. CDR3 nucleotides: TGTGCCACCAGCAGAGATAGTGGGAGCGGTGCCGGGGAGCTGTTTTTT. The full variable domain, its missing parts supplied by reference TRBV15 and TRBJ2-2, is DAMVIQNPRYQVTQFGKPVTLSCSQTLNHNVMYWYQQKSSQAPKLLFHYYDKDFNNEADTPDNFQSRRPNTSFCFLDIRSPGLGDTAMYLCATSRDSGSGAGELFFGEGSRLTVL.

This clonotype appeared a single time. The J gene is TRBJ1-1, the V gene TRBV4-1, with D perhaps matching TRBD1 (5 bases). The CDR3 spans 17 residues. CDR1 is MGHRA and CDR2 is YSYEKL in the germline V gene. Trimming shortened V by 3 bases and J by 0 bases, and 17 bases separated the two germline ends. The CDR3 nucleotides read TGCGCCAGCAGCCATAACAGGTTTCGTTTGGTGAACACTGAAGCTTTCTTT. It encodes CASSHNRFRLVNTEAFF.

This clonotype has ten or more counts. The V call is TRBV2, the J call TRBJ2-7; D might be TRBD1 or TRBD2, each matching 5 bases. Germline V gene data show CDR1 as SNHLY and CDR2 as FYNNEI. The V end lost 8 bases, the J end lost 6 bases, and 5 bases lay between the germline ends. The CDR3 consists of 9 residues. CDR3 loop: CASGGEQYF. The DNA for the CDR3 is TGTGCCAGCGGGGGCGAGCAGTACTTC. Together with reference TRBV2 and TRBJ2-7, the CDR3 gives the full variable domain: EPEVTQTPSHQVTQMGQEVILRCVPISNHLYFYWYRQILGQKVEFLVSFYNNEISEKSEIFDDQFSVERPDGSNFTLKIRSTKLEDSAMYFCASGGEQYFGPGTRLTVT.

This clonotype showed up just a few times. The chain has TRBV4-1 and TRBJ2-7; TRBD2 matches at 9 bases. The V gene's germline CDR1 is MGHRA and CDR2 YSYEKL. The V gene end was trimmed by 0 bases and the J gene end by 2 bases; junction bases not matched to a gene: 2. CDR3 length: 15 residues. CDR3: CASSQDAGGAYEQYF. The CDR3, as DNA: TGCGCCAGCAGCCAAGACGCGGGAGGGGCCTACGAGCAGTACTTC.

The J gene is TRBJ2-1, the V gene TRBV28, with D perhaps being TRBD1 or TRBD2 (5 bases each). V dropped 3 bases and J dropped 4 bases, with 16 bases sitting between them. Looked up from germline, CDR1 is MDHEN and CDR2 is SYDVKM. The CDR3 sequence is 16 residues long. CDR3 region: CASSFSGQDLYNEQFF. In DNA form, the CDR3 reads TGTGCCAGCAGTTTCTCGGGGCAGGACCTTTACAATGAGCAGTTCTTC.

Points on this clonotype: A much larger clone differs from this one at a single base, so this may be a read error. This chain connects TRBV12-3 or TRBV12-4 to TRBJ1-4, with a weak D call TRBD1 (6 bases). V was pared by 5 bases and J by 8 bases, with 18 bases between. This CDR3 region has 15 residues. The CDR3 here is CASSGGTSRDEKLFF. The CDR3 nucleotides are TGTGCCAGCAGTGGTGGGACAAGTCGAGACGAAAAACTGTTTTTT.

This chain uses TRBV20-1 with TRBJ2-7; D is uncertain. V was clipped by 5 bases and J by 1 base, with 18 bases between them. The germline gives CDR1 DFQATT, CDR2 SNEGSKA (reference sequence). The CDR3 consists of 15 residues. The chain's CDR3 is CSAQPNGVVSYEQYF. The CDR3 DNA is TGCAGTGCTCAACCGAACGGAGTTGTTTCCTACGAGCAGTACTTC.

Concerning this clonotype itself: A much bigger clone sits one base away, suggesting this may be a read error. The genes are TRBV6-5 and TRBJ2-5; no firm D call. This CDR3 has 16 amino acids. Germline-derived CDR1 and CDR2 are MNHEY and SVGAGI. The chain's CDR3 is CASSYSGSLYQETQCF. The CDR3, as DNA: TGTGCCAGCAGTTACTCGGGCAGTCTGTACCAAGAGACCCAGTGCTTC.

This clonotype was seen at least ten times. The chain carries TRBV28 and TRBJ2-7, with D possibly TRBD1 on 6 matching bases. Germline loops: CDR1 MDHEN, CDR2 SYDVKM. The CDR3 loop spans 14 amino acids. V dropped 5 bases and J dropped 3 bases, with 14 bases sitting between them. In nucleotides, the CDR3 is TGTGCCAGCAGTCCGCCGGACAGAGACTACGAGCAGTACTTC. It codes for CASSPPDRDYEQYF.

This chain uses TRBV7-3 with TRBJ2-1; D gene unclear. The CDR3 sequence is 16 residues long. Germline CDR1 and CDR2: SGHTA and FQGTGA. V was clipped by 2 bases and J by 3 bases, with 14 bases between them. CDR3 region: CASSLGWAGNYNEQFF. In DNA form, the CDR3 reads TGTGCCAGCAGCTTAGGGTGGGCCGGCAACTACAATGAGCAGTTCTTC.

The V gene is TRBV4-1, the J gene TRBJ2-1, with TRBD2 matching over 7 bases. The J segment lost 4 bases and the V segment lost 4 bases, leaving 7 bases of the junction unmatched. In germline, CDR1 is MGHRA, CDR2 YSYEKL. The CDR3 length is 15 residues. The CDR3 sequence: CASSRPAGVYNEQFF. Here the CDR3 DNA reads TGCGCCAGCAGCCGCCCCGCGGGAGTATACAATGAGCAGTTCTTC.

As to this clonotype: Sequence at one end of the junction differs from germline and may be a read error. This chain connects TRBV18 to TRBJ1-4; D not certain. The CDR3 contains 14 residues. Germline V gene sequence: CDR1 KGHSH, CDR2 LQKENI. In nucleotides, the CDR3 is TGTGCCAGCTCACCAGGAAGGGTTGGAGAAAAACTGGTTTTT. The encoded protein is CASSPGRVGEKLVF.

This clonotype showed up many times. The J gene is TRBJ2-7, the V gene TRBV12-3 or TRBV12-4; D not resolved. CDR3 length: 12 amino acids. Trimming left V 2 bases short and J 6 bases short, with 8 bases between. CDR3 bases: TGTGCCAGCAGTTTACTCCCCGCCGAGCAGTACTTC. This sequence encodes CASSLLPAEQYF.

This clonotype is medium-sized by share. The chain combines TRBV6-1 with TRBJ1-4; TRBD1 matches 10 bases. The trim removed 7 bases at V and 7 bases at J, leaving 18 bases unmatched. The CDR3 is made up of 18 amino acids. Germline CDR1 MNHNS, CDR2 SASEGT. Here the CDR3 DNA reads TGTGCCAGCACCTTCGACGAGACAGGGGGCCCATGGAGTGAAAAACTGTTTTTT. Translating it yields CASTFDETGGPWSEKLFF.

In this sample, this clonotype turned up many times. The genes are TRBV5-5 and TRBJ2-7, with D unclear. The CDR3 covers 13 residues. With 4 bases removed from V and 2 bases from J, the gap between germline ends came to 10 bases. Germline V gives CDR1 SGHKS, CDR2 YYEKEE (reference sequence). CDR3 coding DNA: TGTGCCAGCAGCCACGTCAACACCTACGAGCAGTACTTC. This encodes CASSHVNTYEQYF.

This clonotype occurred a few times. This chain links TRBV6-5 with TRBJ1-2; D gene ambiguous. Germline loops: CDR1 MNHEY, CDR2 SVGAGI. V lost 0 bases and J 0 bases, leaving 8 bases between the germline ends. The CDR3 runs 15 residues. In DNA form, the CDR3 reads TGTGCCAGCAGTTACTCGCGCTTTGCTAACTATGGCTACACCTTC. Amino acids: CASSYSRFANYGYTF.

The V call is TRBV7-9, the J call TRBJ2-5; 8 bases map to TRBD2. The CDR3 contains 15 residues. The germline gives CDR1 SEHNR, CDR2 FQNEAQ (reference sequence). V shed 4 bases, J shed 2 bases, and the junction held 6 bases outside the gene matches. CDR3 protein: CASSSSPGGQETQYF. The CDR3 DNA reads TGTGCCAGCAGCTCCTCACCGGGAGGGCAAGAGACCCAGTACTTC.

A few counts support this clonotype. The V and J genes are TRBV25-1 and TRBJ2-7, with D possibly TRBD1 on 5 matching bases. The CDR3 is 17 amino acids. CDR1 and CDR2 from the germline V gene are MGHDK and SYGVNS. The V gene lost 0 bases and the J gene lost 3 bases, with 18 bases spanning the gap. CDR3 in amino acids: CASSEYYTQGNLYEQYF. The CDR3 DNA sequence: TGTGCCAGCAGTGAATATTACACGCAGGGTAACCTCTACGAGCAGTACTTC.

This clonotype was seen repeatedly, ten times or more. J is TRBJ2-7 and V is TRBV28, with TRBD2 identical over 10 bases. Germline CDR1 reads MDHEN; CDR2 reads SYDVKM. This CDR3 spans 15 amino acids. With 2 bases clipped from V and 3 bases from J, the junction kept 4 bases outside the gene matches. CDR3 bases: TGTGCCAGCAGTTTAGGAGCGGGAGGGTTCTACGAGCAGTACTTC. Its protein product is CASSLGAGGFYEQYF. The full variable domain, its missing parts supplied by reference TRBV28 and TRBJ2-7, is DVKVTQSSRYLVKRTGEKVFLECVQDMDHENMFWYRQDPGLGLRLIYFSYDVKMKEKGDIPEGYSVSREKKERFSLILESASTNQTSMYLCASSLGAGGFYEQYFGPGTRLTVT.

This clonotype has just a few counts. This chain connects TRBV7-9 to TRBJ2-2, with D possibly matching TRBD2 (5 bases). The CDR3 consists of 17 residues. Germline V CDR1 and CDR2: SEHNR, FQNEAQ (reference sequence). Trimming pared 1 base from V and 6 bases from J, leaving 18 bases between. The CDR3 protein is CASSLVSFGVGAGELFF. CDR3 sequence (DNA): TGTGCCAGCAGCTTAGTTTCCTTCGGGGTTGGAGCCGGGGAGCTGTTTTTT. Full variable domain (remainder filled in from reference TRBV7-9 and TRBJ2-2): DTGVSQNPRHKITKRGQNVTFRCDPISEHNRLYWYRQTLGQGPEFLTYFQNEAQLEKSRLLSDRFSAERPKGSFSTLEIQRTEQGDSAMYLCASSLVSFGVGAGELFFGEGSRLTVL.

The chain recombines TRBV11-2 with TRBJ1-1; perhaps TRBD1 as D (5 bases). The CDR3 contains 16 residues. Germline loops: CDR1 SGHAT, CDR2 FQNNGV. Trimming left V 5 bases short and J 4 bases short, with 20 bases between. This CDR3 is CASSPTLLGGSTEAFF. In DNA, the CDR3 is TGTGCCAGCAGCCCAACCCTCCTTGGGGGATCCACTGAAGCTTTCTTT.

This clonotype was recorded many times. The rearrangement joins TRBV28 to TRBJ2-7, with D possibly being TRBD2 (6 bases). Trimming took off 5 bases at V and 0 bases at J, with 14 bases between the two ends. The germline CDR1 and CDR2 sequences are MDHEN and SYDVKM. This CDR3 has 15 residues. CDR3 amino acids: CASSPPGTPSYEQYF. The CDR3 region has the DNA TGTGCCAGCAGTCCTCCGGGGACTCCCTCCTACGAGCAGTACTTC. Full variable domain (rest looked up from reference TRBV28 and TRBJ2-7): DVKVTQSSRYLVKRTGEKVFLECVQDMDHENMFWYRQDPGLGLRLIYFSYDVKMKEKGDIPEGYSVSREKKERFSLILESASTNQTSMYLCASSPPGTPSYEQYFGPGTRLTVT.

This clonotype was observed a single time. The chain couples TRBV3-1 to TRBJ2-2, with unresolved D. CDR3 length equals 15 residues. With 3 bases removed from V and 1 base from J, the gap between germline ends came to 9 bases. Germline V gene data show CDR1 as LGHDT and CDR2 as YNNKEL (reference sequence). The CDR3 region has the DNA TGTGCCAGCAGCCATAACCGCCAGAACACCGGGGAGCTGTTTTTT. It is translated as CASSHNRQNTGELFF.

This clonotype was counted at least ten times. This sequence joins TRBV2 and TRBJ2-7, with TRBD2 as a possible D gene (5 bases). Germline V lookup: CDR1 SNHLY, CDR2 FYNNEI. V shed 4 bases and J shed 3 bases, with 10 bases lying between them. The CDR3 is 13 residues long. CDR3 in amino acids: CASSAGRDYEQYF. DNA of the CDR3: TGTGCCAGCAGTGCAGGACGGGACTACGAGCAGTACTTC.

This clonotype was recorded many times. The chain has TRBV10-3 and TRBJ2-5, with D maybe TRBD1 (5 bases). The CDR3 totals 16 residues. Per the germline V gene, CDR1 is ENHRY and CDR2 is SYGVKD. Trimming removed 0 bases at V and 5 bases at J, with 16 bases between. The CDR3 sequence is CAISESKGVGEETQYF. CDR3 DNA sequence: TGTGCCATCAGTGAGTCGAAAGGGGTGGGCGAGGAGACCCAGTACTTC.